This TCR beta chain was documented in a study of early T cells in non-severe SARS-CoV-2 infection. This clonotype was recorded a few times. TCRdb ran MiXCR on the 5' RACE reads and lists one entry per CDR3 protein. The table lists 40,000 or so distinct CDR3 sequences, around 6% of them singletons. Trimming left V 5 bases short and J 6 bases short, with 10 bases between. CDR3 length: 12 amino acids. Germline CDR1 and CDR2: MNHEY and SVGAGI. The sequence came from an adult who was a healthcare worker with PCR-confirmed SARS-CoV-2 infection or an uninfected control (not recorded which). The specimen comprised whole blood, sampled at baseline. The chain employs TRBV6-5 and TRBJ1-1, with D possibly TRBD1 on 5 matching bases. The CDR3 region is CASSGGKPEAFF. The CDR3 region has the DNA TGTGCCAGCAGTGGGGGGAAACCTGAAGCTTTCTTT.